This T cell receptor beta chain was captured by sequencing in a study of cytomegalovirus exposure and HLA in healthy donors. Study results and caveats: A reported reduction in N-insertions relative to the roughly 700-donor mean was seen in an Asian-associated ancestry cluster in a later analysis.

In the PCR, 60 Vbeta and 13 Jbeta primers were used. Generated by immunoSEQ multiplex PCR, the TCRdb table keeps only in-frame clones and is missing some. The data hold 180,000 or so clones, with about 85% observed a single time. In the case of this clone: Its antigen is still unknown.

The CDR3 contains 16 residues. Unmatched junction bases numbered 8, after V lost 5 bases and J lost 4 bases. Germline V lookup: CDR1 LNHNV, CDR2 YYDKDF (reference sequence). The chain couples TRBV15 to TRBJ2-1, with TRBD2 matching over 10 bases. Sequenced material: PBMCs. This clonotype was sampled from a girl aged 5-17 years in good health and CMV-seropositive. CDR3: CATSPRPSGSYNEQFF. CDR3 bases: TGTGCCACCAGCCCTAGGCCTAGCGGGAGTTACAATGAGCAGTTCTTC. The entire variable domain, with the rest obtained from reference TRBV15 and TRBJ2-1, is as follows: DAMVIQNPRYQVTQFGKPVTLSCSQTLNHNVMYWYQQKSSQAPKLLFHYYDKDFNNEADTPDNFQSRRPNTSFCFLDIRSPGLGDTAMYLCATSPRPSGSYNEQFFGPGTRLTVL.